One sample yielded the 17 T cell receptor beta chains listed below, sequenced in a study of PD-1 blockade in classical Hodgkin lymphoma. Every single patient, without exception, relapsed after autologous stem cell transplantation, and brentuximab vedotin exposure varied. The table came from immunoSEQ multiplex PCR; TCRdb's copy has only in-frame clones and leaves some out. The table records around 96,000 clones, 80% to 85% of them present only once. The specimen comprised peripheral blood mononuclear cells (PBMCs), sampled at baseline. All receptors come from a human donor with classical Hodgkin lymphoma.

This chain links TRBV28 with TRBJ2-2, with TRBD2 identical over 11 bases. The V segment lost 8 bases and the J segment 5 bases; nucleotides outside the gene matches: 4. Germline V gives CDR1 MDHEN, CDR2 SYDVKM. The CDR3 runs to 14 residues. The CDR3 protein is CASRRTSGTGELFF. In DNA form, the CDR3 reads TGTGCCAGCCGACGGACTAGCGGGACCGGGGAGCTGTTTTTT. The full variable domain, rest sourced from reference TRBV28 and TRBJ2-2, is DVKVTQSSRYLVKRTGEKVFLECVQDMDHENMFWYRQDPGLGLRLIYFSYDVKMKEKGDIPEGYSVSREKKERFSLILESASTNQTSMYLCASRRTSGTGELFFGEGSRLTVL.

The rearrangement links TRBV5-6 to TRBJ2-3; 14 bases are a match to TRBD2. The CDR3 consists of 17 residues. Trimming at V came to 4 bases and at J to 8 bases, leaving 12 bases not matched to a gene. The germline CDR1 and CDR2 sequences are SGHDT and YYEEEE. CDR3 sequence (DNA): TGTGCCAGCAGCCCTACGGGACTAGCGGGAGTGGGCGGTACGCAGTATTTT. Translated, it gives CASSPTGLAGVGGTQYF.

This clone was seen a handful of times. The chain employs TRBV28 and TRBJ2-3; 12 bases agree with TRBD2. This CDR3 has 18 amino acids. Germline-derived CDR1 and CDR2 are MDHEN and SYDVKM. J was trimmed by 2 bases and V by 4 bases; bases with no gene match: 10. CDR3 nucleotides: TGTGCCAGCAGTTCCATAGGAGGACTAGCGGGACACACAGATACGCAGTATTTT. Translated: CASSSIGGLAGHTDTQYF.

The chain has TRBV19 and TRBJ1-2; 7 positions agree with TRBD1. Per the germline V gene, CDR1 is LNHDA and CDR2 is SQIVND (reference sequence). Trimming took 3 bases from V and 7 from J; bases not matched to a gene: 11. The CDR3 loop spans 15 amino acids. CDR3 protein: CASSIFRDRGRGYTF. The DNA of the CDR3 is TGTGCCAGTAGTATCTTCCGGGACAGAGGACGTGGCTACACCTTC.

This chain uses TRBV9 with TRBJ2-1, with 8 bases aligning to TRBD2. V shed 4 bases, J shed 4 bases, and the junction held 7 bases outside the gene matches. Germline lookup yields CDR1 SGDLS and CDR2 YYNGEE. This CDR3 has 15 amino acids. This CDR3 reads CASSRSGIGYNEQFF. The CDR3 coding sequence is TGTGCCAGCAGCCGTAGCGGGATAGGTTACAATGAGCAGTTCTTC.

In this sample, this clone turned up a few times. V is TRBV4-2 and J is TRBJ2-1, with TRBD2 matching over 10 bases. This CDR3 is 16 amino acids long. V was clipped by 1 base and J by 5 bases; unmatched bases: 5. The germline CDR1 and CDR2 sequences are LGHNA and YNFKEQ. CDR3 bases: TGTGCCAGCAGCCAAGGCACTAGCGGGATAAACAATGAGCAGTTCTTC. Translated, it gives CASSQGTSGINNEQFF.

The rearrangement joins TRBV27 to TRBJ2-1; D is possibly TRBD2 (5 bases). The CDR3 consists of 16 residues. Per the germline V gene, CDR1 is MNHEY and CDR2 is SMNVEV (reference sequence). V was cut by 1 base and J by 0 bases, with 10 bases left in between. Here the CDR3 DNA reads TGTGCCAGCAGTTTATTGGGGAGAAGCTCCTACAATGAGCAGTTCTTC. It yields the protein CASSLLGRSSYNEQFF.

This clone was found a few times. The CDR3 DNA reads TGTGCCAGCAGCTTGACCCAATATGGCTACACCTTC. As protein: CASSLTQYGYTF. The V gene is TRBV7-8, the J gene TRBJ1-2; no clear D. Trimming left V 3 bases short and J 5 bases short, with 7 bases between. This CDR3 comprises 12 residues. The germline gives CDR1 SGHVS, CDR2 FQNEAQ.

The chain combines TRBV6-5 with TRBJ1-4; TRBD1 matches at 7 bases. This CDR3 is 16 amino acids long. Germline CDR1 reads MNHEY; CDR2 reads SVGAGI. V lost 4 bases, J lost 0 bases, and 5 bases stayed unmatched. CDR3 DNA sequence: TGTGCCAGCAGTTCATCAGGGGGGGCAACTAATGAAAAACTGTTTTTT. Translated: CASSSSGGATNEKLFF.

This chain joins TRBV21-1 and TRBJ2-1; the DNA was not used to check the table's D call, TRBD2. TRBV21-1 is a recognized pseudogene. CDR3 length equals 16 residues. The CDR3 DNA follows: TGTGCCAGCAGCCCTCACGTGACTCACGCCTACAATGAGCAGTTCTTC. Protein sequence: CASSPHVTHAYNEQFF.

The V and J genes are TRBV5-4 and TRBJ2-2; 16 nucleotides align to TRBD2. V lost 4 bases, J lost 4 bases, and 4 bases stayed unmatched. This CDR3 has 17 amino acids. Per germline, CDR1 SGHNT and CDR2 YYREEE (reference sequence). CDR3 sequence reads: CASSQGLAGGGTGELFF. CDR3 in DNA: TGTGCCAGCAGCCAGGGACTAGCGGGAGGGGGCACCGGGGAGCTGTTTTTT. The full variable domain, rest sourced from reference TRBV5-4 and TRBJ2-2, is ETGVTQSPTHLIKTRGQQVTLRCSSQSGHNTVSWYQQALGQGPQFIFQYYREEENGRGNFPPRFSGLQFPNYSSELNVNALELDDSALYLCASSQGLAGGGTGELFFGEGSRLTVL.

The chain employs TRBV11-1 and TRBJ2-1, with TRBD2 matching 7 bases. The CDR3 contains 16 residues. The V gene end was trimmed by 3 bases and the J gene end by 7 bases; junction bases not matched to a gene: 12. Germline V gene sequence: CDR1 SGHAT, CDR2 FQDESV (reference sequence). The CDR3 is CASSFHTTQLANEQFF. The CDR3 DNA sequence: TGTGCCAGCAGCTTCCATACAACTCAACTAGCGAATGAGCAGTTCTTC. Together with reference TRBV11-1 and TRBJ2-1, the CDR3 gives the full variable domain: EAEVAQSPRYKITEKSQAVAFWCDPISGHATLYWYRQILGQGPELLVQFQDESVVDDSQLPKDRFSAERLKGVDSTLKIQPAELGDSAMYLCASSFHTTQLANEQFFGPGTRLTVL.

The V gene is TRBV7-2, the J gene TRBJ1-3; TRBD1 might be the D (5 bases). There are 16 residues in the CDR3. Between the trimmed V and J ends, which lost 5 bases and 0 bases, there was a span of 14 bases. CDR1 and CDR2 (germline): SGHTA, FQGNSA. As DNA, the CDR3 is TGTGCCAGCAGCGTGTATAGGGGCCTCTCTGGAAACACCATATATTTT. Translation: CASSVYRGLSGNTIYF.

This chain connects TRBV28 to TRBJ1-3, with D unresolved. The V gene lost 2 bases and the J gene lost 0 bases, with 8 bases spanning the gap. The germline V gene encodes CDR1 MDHEN and CDR2 SYDVKM. The CDR3 covers 15 residues. The CDR3 is CASSLPGLSGNTIYF. The CDR3 region has the DNA TGTGCCAGCAGTTTACCGGGTCTCTCTGGAAACACCATATATTTT.

This clone was recorded once. The genes are TRBV11-2 and TRBJ1-2, with D possibly TRBD1 on 6 matching bases. V was shortened by 4 bases and J by 3 bases, with 12 bases between the two germline ends. The CDR3 totals 14 residues. From germline, CDR1 is SGHAT and CDR2 FQNNGV. The CDR3 DNA follows: TGTGCCAGCAGCTACGTGGCAGGGGACTATGGCTACACCTTC. This encodes CASSYVAGDYGYTF.

The chain uses TRBV11-2 and TRBJ2-5, with 9 bases matching TRBD2. Germline CDR1 is SGHAT and CDR2 is FQNNGV. V gave up 5 bases and J gave up 4 bases; unmatched junction bases: 5. This CDR3 is built from 14 residues. The CDR3: CASSVRTSAETQYF. CDR3 DNA sequence: TGTGCCAGCAGCGTCAGGACTAGCGCAGAGACCCAGTACTTC. The full variable domain, with the rest looked up from reference TRBV11-2 and TRBJ2-5, is EAGVAQSPRYKIIEKRQSVAFWCNPISGHATLYWYQQILGQGPKLLIQFQNNGVVDDSQLPKDRFSAERLKGVDSTLKIQPAKLEDSAVYLCASSVRTSAETQYFGPGTRLLVL.

This sequence joins TRBV2 and TRBJ1-5; TRBD1 agrees at 8 bases. The CDR3 sequence is 14 residues long. Germline V gene sequence: CDR1 SNHLY, CDR2 FYNNEI. Germline trimming cut 6 bases from V and 4 bases from J; bases unmatched to any gene: 5. The DNA for the CDR3 is TGTGCCAGCAGCGCGGACAGGGCTAATCAGCCCCAGCATTTT. This gives the protein CASSADRANQPQHF. Supplemented by reference TRBV2 and TRBJ1-5, the full variable domain reads EPEVTQTPSHQVTQMGQEVILRCVPISNHLYFYWYRQILGQKVEFLVSFYNNEISEKSEIFDDQFSVERPDGSNFTLKIRSTKLEDSAMYFCASSADRANQPQHFGDGTRLSIL.